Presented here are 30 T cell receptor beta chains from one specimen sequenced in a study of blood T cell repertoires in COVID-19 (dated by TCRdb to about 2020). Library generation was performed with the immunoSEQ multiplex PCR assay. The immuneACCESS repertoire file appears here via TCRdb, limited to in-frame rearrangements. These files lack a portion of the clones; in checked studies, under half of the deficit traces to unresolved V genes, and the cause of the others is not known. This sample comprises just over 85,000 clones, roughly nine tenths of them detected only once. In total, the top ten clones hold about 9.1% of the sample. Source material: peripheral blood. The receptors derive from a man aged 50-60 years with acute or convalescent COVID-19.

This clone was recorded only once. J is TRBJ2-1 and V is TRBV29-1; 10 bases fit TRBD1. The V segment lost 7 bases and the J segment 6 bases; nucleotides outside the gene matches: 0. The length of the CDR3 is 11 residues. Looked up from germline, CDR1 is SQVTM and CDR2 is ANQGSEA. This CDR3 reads CSGDRGNEQFF. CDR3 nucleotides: TGCAGCGGGGACAGGGGCAATGAGCAGTTCTTC.

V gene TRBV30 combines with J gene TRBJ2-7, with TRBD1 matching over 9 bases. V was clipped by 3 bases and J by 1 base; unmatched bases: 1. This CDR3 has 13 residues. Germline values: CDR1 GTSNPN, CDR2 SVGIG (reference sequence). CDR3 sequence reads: CAWSGTGSYEQYF. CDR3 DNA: TGTGCCTGGAGCGGGACAGGGTCCTACGAGCAGTACTTC.

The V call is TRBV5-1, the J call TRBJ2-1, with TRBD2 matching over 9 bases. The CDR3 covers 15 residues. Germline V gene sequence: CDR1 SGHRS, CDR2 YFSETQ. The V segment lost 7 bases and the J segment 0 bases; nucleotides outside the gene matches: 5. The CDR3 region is CASGDSGGSYNEQFF. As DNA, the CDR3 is TGCGCCAGCGGGGATAGCGGGGGCTCCTACAATGAGCAGTTCTTC.

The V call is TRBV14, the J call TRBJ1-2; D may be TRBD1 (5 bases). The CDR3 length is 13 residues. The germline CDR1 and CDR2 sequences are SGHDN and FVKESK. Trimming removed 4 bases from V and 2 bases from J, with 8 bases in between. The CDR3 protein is CASSPGLNYGYTF. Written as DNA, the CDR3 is TGTGCCAGCAGCCCGGGACTGAACTATGGCTACACCTTC.

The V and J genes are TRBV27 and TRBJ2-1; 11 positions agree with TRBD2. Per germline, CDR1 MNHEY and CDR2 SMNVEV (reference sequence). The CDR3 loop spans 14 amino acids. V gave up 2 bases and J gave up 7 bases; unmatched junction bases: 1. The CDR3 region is CASSLTSGGNEQFF. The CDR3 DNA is TGTGCCAGCAGTTTAACTAGCGGGGGTAATGAGCAGTTCTTC.

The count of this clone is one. The CDR3 region is CASSVIPGLAGGRTGELFF. DNA of the CDR3: TGTGCCAGCAGTGTCATCCCGGGACTAGCGGGGGGCCGCACCGGGGAGCTGTTTTTT. The rearrangement joins TRBV6-2 or TRBV6-3 to TRBJ2-2; the match to TRBD2 covers 15 bases. The trim removed 5 bases at V and 4 bases at J, leaving 11 bases unmatched. Germline-derived CDR1 and CDR2 are MNHEY and SVGEGT. The CDR3 consists of 19 residues.

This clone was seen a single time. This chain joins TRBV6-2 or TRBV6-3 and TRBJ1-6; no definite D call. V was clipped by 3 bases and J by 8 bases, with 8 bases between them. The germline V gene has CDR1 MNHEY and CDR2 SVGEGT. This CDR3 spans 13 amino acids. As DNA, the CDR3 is TGTGCCAGCAGTTATGGGCGGGATTCACCCCTCCACTTT. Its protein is CASSYGRDSPLHF.

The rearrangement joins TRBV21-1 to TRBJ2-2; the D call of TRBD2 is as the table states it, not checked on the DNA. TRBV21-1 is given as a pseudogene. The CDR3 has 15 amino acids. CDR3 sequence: CASVRGGMNTGELFF. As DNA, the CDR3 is TGTGCCAGCGTGAGGGGGGGAATGAACACCGGGGAGCTGTTTTTT.

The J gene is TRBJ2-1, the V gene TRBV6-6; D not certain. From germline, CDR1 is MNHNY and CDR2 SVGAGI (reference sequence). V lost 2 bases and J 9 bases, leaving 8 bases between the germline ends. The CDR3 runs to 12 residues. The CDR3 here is CASSYASVEQFF. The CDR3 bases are TGTGCCAGCAGTTACGCCTCAGTTGAGCAGTTCTTC.

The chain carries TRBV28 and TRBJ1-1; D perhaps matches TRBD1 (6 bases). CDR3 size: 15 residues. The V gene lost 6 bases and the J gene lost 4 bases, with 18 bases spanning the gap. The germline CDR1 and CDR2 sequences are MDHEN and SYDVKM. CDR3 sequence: CASSPGAGKATEAFF. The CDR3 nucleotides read TGTGCCAGCAGCCCAGGGGCAGGGAAGGCCACTGAAGCTTTCTTT. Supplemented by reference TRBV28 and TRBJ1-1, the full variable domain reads DVKVTQSSRYLVKRTGEKVFLECVQDMDHENMFWYRQDPGLGLRLIYFSYDVKMKEKGDIPEGYSVSREKKERFSLILESASTNQTSMYLCASSPGAGKATEAFFGQGTRLTVV.

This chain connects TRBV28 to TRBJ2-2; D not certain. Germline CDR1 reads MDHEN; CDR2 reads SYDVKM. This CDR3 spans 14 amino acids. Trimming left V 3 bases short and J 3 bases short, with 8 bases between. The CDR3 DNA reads TGTGCCAGCAGTTTGACCGCGGACACCGGGGAGCTGTTTTTT. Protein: CASSLTADTGELFF.

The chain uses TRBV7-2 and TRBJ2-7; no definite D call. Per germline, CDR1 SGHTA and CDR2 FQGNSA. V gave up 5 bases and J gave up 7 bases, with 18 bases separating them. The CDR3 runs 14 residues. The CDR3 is CASSLPVPTGEQYF. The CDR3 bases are TGTGCCAGCAGCCTGCCGGTCCCTACCGGGGAGCAGTACTTC.

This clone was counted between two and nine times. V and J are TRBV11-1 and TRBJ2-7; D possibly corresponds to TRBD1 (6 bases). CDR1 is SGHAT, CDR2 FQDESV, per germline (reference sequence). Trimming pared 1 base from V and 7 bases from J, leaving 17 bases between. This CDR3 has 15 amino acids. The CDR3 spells CASSLGQGTLREQYV. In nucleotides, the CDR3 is TGTGCCAGCAGCTTAGGGCAGGGGACCCTTCGAGAGCAGTACGTC.

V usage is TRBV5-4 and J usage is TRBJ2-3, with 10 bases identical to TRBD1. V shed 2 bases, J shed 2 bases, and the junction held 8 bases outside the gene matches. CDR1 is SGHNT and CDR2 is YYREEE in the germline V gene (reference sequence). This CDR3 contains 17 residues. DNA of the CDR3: TGTGCCAGCAGCTTTGGGAGGGGACAGGGGTACACAGATACGCAGTATTTT. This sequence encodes CASSFGRGQGYTDTQYF.

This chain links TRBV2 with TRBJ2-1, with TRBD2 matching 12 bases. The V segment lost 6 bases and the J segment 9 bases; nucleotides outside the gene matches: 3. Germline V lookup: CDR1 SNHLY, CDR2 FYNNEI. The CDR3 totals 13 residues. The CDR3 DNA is TGTGCCAGCAGGCCTAGCGGGGGGGGTGAGCAGTTCTTC. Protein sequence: CASRPSGGGEQFF. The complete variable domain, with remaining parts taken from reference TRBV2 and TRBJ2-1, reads EPEVTQTPSHQVTQMGQEVILRCVPISNHLYFYWYRQILGQKVEFLVSFYNNEISEKSEIFDDQFSVERPDGSNFTLKIRSTKLEDSAMYFCASRPSGGGEQFFGPGTRLTVL.

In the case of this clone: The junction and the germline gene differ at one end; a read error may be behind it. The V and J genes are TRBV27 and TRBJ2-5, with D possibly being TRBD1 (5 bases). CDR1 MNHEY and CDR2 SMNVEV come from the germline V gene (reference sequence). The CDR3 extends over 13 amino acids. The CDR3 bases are TGTGCCAGTAGTTTCGGGCAGGGTCAGACCCAGTACTTC. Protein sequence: CASSFGQGQTQYF.

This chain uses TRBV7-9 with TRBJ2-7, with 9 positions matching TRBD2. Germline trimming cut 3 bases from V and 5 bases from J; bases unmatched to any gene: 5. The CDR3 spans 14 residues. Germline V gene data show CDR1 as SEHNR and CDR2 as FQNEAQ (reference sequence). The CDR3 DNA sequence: TGTGCCAGCAGCTTCCATGCGGGGGGGAACGAGCAGTACTTC. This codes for CASSFHAGGNEQYF.

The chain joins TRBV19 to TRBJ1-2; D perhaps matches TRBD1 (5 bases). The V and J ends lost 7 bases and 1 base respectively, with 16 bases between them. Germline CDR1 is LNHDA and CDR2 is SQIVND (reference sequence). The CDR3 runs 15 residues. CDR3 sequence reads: CASTGGDGGNYGYTF. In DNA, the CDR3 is TGTGCCAGTACCGGGGGGGACGGCGGTAACTATGGCTACACCTTC.

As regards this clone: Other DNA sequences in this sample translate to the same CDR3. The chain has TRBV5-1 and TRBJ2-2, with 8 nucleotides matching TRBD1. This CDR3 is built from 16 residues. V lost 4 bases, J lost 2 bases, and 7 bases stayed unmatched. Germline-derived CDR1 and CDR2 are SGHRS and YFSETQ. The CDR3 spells CASSLGQGANTGELFF. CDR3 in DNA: TGCGCCAGCAGCCTCGGGCAGGGGGCTAACACCGGGGAGCTGTTTTTT.

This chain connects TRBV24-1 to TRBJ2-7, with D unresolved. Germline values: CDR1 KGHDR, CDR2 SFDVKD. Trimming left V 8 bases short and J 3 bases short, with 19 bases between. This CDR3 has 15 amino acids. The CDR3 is CATKTARRMYYEQYF. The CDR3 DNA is TGTGCCACCAAGACTGCAAGACGGATGTACTACGAGCAGTACTTC.

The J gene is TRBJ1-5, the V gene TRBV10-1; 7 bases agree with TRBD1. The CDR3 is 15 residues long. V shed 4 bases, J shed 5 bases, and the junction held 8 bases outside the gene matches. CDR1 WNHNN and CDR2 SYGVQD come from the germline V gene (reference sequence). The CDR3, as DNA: TGCGCCAGCAGTGGGTCGAGGGGGCTCTATCAGCCCCAGCATTTT. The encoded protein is CASSGSRGLYQPQHF.

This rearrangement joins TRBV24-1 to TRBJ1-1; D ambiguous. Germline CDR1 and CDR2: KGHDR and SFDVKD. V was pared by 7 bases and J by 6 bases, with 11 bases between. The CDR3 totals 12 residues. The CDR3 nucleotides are TGTGCCACCAGGGTTTTTCACTCTGAAGCTTTCTTT. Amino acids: CATRVFHSEAFF.

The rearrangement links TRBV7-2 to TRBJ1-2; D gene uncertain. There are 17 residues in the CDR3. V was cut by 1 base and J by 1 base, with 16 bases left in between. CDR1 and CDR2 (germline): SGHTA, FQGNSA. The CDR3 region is CASSLVGHSFGNYGYTF. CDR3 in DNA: TGTGCCAGCAGCTTAGTGGGTCACAGCTTTGGTAACTATGGCTACACCTTC.

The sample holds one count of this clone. The CDR3 region is CASRDRPNNEQFF. The DNA for the CDR3 is TGTGCCAGTAGGGACAGGCCAAACAATGAGCAGTTCTTC. The chain joins TRBV6-5 to TRBJ2-1, with TRBD1 matching over 8 bases. Germline values: CDR1 MNHEY, CDR2 SVGAGI. This CDR3 has 13 residues. V trimming: 9 bases; J trimming: 5 bases; junction bases outside the gene matches: 6.

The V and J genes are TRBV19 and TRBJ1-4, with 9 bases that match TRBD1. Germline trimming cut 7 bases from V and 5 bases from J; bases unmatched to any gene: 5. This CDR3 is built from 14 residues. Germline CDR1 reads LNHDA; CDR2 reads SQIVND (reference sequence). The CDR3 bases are TGTGCCAGTAAGTTAGGGACAGGGAATGAAAAACTGTTTTTT. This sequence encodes CASKLGTGNEKLFF.

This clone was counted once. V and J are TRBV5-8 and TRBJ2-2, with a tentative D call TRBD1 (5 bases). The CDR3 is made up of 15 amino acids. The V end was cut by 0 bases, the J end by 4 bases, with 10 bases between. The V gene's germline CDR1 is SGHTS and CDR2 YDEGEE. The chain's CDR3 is CASSLGGSGTGELFF. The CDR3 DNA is TGTGCCAGCAGCTTGGGGGGCTCGGGCACCGGGGAGCTGTTTTTT.

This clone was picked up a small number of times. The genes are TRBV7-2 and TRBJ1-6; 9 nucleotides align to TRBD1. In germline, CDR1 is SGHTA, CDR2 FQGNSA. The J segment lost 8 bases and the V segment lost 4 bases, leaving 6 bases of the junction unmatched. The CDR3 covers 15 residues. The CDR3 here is CASSSTGGTDSPLHF. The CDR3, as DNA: TGTGCCAGCAGCTCCACAGGGGGCACTGATTCACCCCTCCACTTT.

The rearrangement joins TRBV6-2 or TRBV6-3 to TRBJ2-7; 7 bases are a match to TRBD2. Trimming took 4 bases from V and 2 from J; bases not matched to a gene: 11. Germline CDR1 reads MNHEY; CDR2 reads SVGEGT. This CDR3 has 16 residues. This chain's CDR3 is CASSSLFWGGTYEQYV. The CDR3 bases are TGTGCCAGCAGTTCCCTGTTTTGGGGGGGGACCTACGAGCAGTACGTC.

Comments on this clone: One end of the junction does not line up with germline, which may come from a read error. This CDR3 reads CASRYLTEAFF. CDR3 nucleotide sequence: TGTGCCAGCAGGTACTTAACTGAAGCTTTCTTT. V is TRBV6-5 and J is TRBJ1-1; no clear D gene. This CDR3 region has 11 residues. In germline, CDR1 is MNHEY, CDR2 SVGAGI.

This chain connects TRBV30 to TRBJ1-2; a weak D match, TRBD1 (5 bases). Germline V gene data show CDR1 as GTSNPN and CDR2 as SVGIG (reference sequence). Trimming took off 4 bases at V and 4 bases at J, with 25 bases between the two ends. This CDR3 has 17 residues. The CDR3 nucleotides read TGTGCCTGGACGCTTCGGACTTCGGGACTGCCGATCTATGGCTACACCTTC. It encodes CAWTLRTSGLPIYGYTF.